What follows is one T cell receptor (beta chain) and its context. What it binds is unknown. This specimen belongs to a study of T-cell reconstitution after alpha-beta-depleted transplantation in children. Notes on the study in general: The main origin of T-cell counts and diversity one year after transplant was newly produced T cells. Some patients' high day-60 TCRbeta diversity was attributed to recipient cells surviving conditioning. Approximately two months post-transplant, alpha-beta T cells reportedly originated from several hundred expanded graft clones.

Trimming took 3 bases from V and 7 from J; bases not matched to a gene: 11. The CDR3 has 14 amino acids. Per the germline V gene, CDR1 is DFQATT and CDR2 is SNEGSKA (reference sequence). TCRbeta library construction was performed incorporating unique molecular identifiers. TCRdb redid the calling of the PCR reads with MiXCR, one entry per CDR3 protein. The table has approximately 220,000 distinct CDR3 sequences, roughly a sixth seen once. The chain combines TRBV20-1 with TRBJ2-5; 7 positions match TRBD2. The sample was PBMCs, mostly from graft donor cells, taken 360 days after TCRalphabeta/CD19-depleted stem cell transplant. This receptor was obtained from a male patient between 2 and 15 years old who had a stem cell transplant for acute lymphoblastic leukemia, so the T cells may come from the graft donor. In DNA form, the CDR3 reads TGCAGTGCTAGGTCGGGACTATCATCCGGGACCCAGTACTTC. This sequence encodes CSARSGLSSGTQYF.